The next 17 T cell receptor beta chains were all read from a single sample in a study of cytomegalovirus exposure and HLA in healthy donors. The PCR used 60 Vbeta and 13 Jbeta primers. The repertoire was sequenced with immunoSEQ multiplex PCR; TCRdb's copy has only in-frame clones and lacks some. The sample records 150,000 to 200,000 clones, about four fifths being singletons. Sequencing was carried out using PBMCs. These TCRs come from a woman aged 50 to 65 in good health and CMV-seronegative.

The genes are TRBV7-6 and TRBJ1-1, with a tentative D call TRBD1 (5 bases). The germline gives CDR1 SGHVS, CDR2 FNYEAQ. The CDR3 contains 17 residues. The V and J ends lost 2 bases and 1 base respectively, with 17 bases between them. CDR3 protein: CASSLPNFGGSNTEAFF. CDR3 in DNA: TGTGCCAGCAGCTTACCTAATTTCGGGGGGTCGAACACTGAAGCTTTCTTT.

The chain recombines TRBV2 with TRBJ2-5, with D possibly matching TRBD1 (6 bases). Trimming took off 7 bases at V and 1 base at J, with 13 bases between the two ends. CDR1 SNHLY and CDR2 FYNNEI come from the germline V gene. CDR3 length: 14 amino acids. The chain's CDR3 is CASNLQGGQETQYF. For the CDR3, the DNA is TGTGCCAGCAACTTACAGGGCGGCCAAGAGACCCAGTACTTC.

The CDR3 region is CASTVPGQGLWEQYF. The CDR3 DNA follows: TGTGCCAGCACCGTACCGGGACAGGGATTATGGGAGCAGTACTTC. This chain connects TRBV6-6 to TRBJ2-7; 9 positions match TRBD1. Germline CDR1 reads MNHNY; CDR2 reads SVGAGI (reference sequence). The V segment lost 7 bases and the J segment 7 bases; nucleotides outside the gene matches: 14. The CDR3 has 15 residues.

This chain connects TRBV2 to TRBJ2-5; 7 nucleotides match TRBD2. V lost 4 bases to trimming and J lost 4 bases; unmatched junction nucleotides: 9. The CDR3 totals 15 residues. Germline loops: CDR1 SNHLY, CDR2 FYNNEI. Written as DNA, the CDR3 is TGTGCCAGCAGTGTTAACGGGAGGTGGGGAGAGACCCAGTACTTC. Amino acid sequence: CASSVNGRWGETQYF.

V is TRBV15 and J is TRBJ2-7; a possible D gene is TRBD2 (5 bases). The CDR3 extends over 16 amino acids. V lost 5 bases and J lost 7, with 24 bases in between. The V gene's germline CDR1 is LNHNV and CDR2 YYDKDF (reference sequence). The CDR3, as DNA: TGTGCCACCAGCCGTCGCGCAATCGAGACTAAGATGGAGCAGTACTTC. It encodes CATSRRAIETKMEQYF.

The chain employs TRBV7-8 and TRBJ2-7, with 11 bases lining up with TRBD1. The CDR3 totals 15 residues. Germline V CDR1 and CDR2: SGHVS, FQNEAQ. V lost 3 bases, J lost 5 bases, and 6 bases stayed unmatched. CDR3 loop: CASSLPGQGVDEQYF. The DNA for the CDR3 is TGTGCCAGCAGCTTGCCGGGACAGGGGGTGGACGAGCAGTACTTC.

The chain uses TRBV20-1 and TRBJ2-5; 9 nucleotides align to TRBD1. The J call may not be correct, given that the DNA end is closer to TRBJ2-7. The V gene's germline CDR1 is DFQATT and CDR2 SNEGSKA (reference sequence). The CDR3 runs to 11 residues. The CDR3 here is CSVQQGAEQYF. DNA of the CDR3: TGCAGTGTACAACAGGGGGCCGAGCAGTACTTC.

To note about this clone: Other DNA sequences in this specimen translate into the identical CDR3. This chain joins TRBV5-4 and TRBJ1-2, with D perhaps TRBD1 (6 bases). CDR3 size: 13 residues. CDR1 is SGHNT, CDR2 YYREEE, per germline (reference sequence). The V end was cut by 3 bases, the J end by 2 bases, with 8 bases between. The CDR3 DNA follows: TGTGCCAGCAGCTCAACAGGGAACTATGGCTACACCTTC. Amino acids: CASSSTGNYGYTF.

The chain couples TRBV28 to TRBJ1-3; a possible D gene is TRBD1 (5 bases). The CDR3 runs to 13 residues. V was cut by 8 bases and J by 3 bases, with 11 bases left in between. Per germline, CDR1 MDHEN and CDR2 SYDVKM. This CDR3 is CASLRVRGNTIYF. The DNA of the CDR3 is TGTGCCAGCCTCAGGGTTCGTGGAAACACCATATATTTT.

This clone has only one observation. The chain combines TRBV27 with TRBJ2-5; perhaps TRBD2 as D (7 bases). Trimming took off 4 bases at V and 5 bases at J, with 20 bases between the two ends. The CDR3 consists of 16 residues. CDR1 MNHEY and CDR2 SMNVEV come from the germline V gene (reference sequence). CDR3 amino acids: CASSWSGAGVLETQYF. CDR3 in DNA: TGTGCCAGCAGTTGGAGCGGGGCAGGGGTGCTGGAGACCCAGTACTTC.

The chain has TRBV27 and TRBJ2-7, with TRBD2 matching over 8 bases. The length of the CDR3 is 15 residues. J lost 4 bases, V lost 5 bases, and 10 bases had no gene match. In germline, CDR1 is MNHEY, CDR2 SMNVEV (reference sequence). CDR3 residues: CASSPRGSGGYEQYF. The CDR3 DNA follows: TGTGCCAGCAGTCCAAGGGGGTCGGGGGGGTACGAGCAGTACTTC.

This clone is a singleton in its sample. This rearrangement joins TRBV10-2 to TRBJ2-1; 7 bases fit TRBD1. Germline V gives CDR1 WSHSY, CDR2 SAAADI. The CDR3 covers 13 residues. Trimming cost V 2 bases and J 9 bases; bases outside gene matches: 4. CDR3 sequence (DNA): TGCGCCAGCAGTGAGAGGGGGCATAGTGAGCAGTTCTTC. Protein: CASSERGHSEQFF.

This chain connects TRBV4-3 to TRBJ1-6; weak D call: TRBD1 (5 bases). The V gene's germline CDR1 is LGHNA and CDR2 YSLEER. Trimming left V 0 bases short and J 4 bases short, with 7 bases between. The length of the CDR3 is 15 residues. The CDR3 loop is CASSQDSGYNSPLHF. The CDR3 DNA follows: TGCGCCAGCAGCCAAGATTCAGGGTATAATTCACCCCTCCACTTT.

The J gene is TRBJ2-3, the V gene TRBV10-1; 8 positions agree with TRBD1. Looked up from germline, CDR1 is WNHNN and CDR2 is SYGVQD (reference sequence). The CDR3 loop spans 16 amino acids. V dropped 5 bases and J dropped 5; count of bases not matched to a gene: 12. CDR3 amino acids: CASSQDRVGREDTQYF. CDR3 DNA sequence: TGCGCCAGCAGTCAGGACAGGGTTGGACGGGAAGATACGCAGTATTTT.

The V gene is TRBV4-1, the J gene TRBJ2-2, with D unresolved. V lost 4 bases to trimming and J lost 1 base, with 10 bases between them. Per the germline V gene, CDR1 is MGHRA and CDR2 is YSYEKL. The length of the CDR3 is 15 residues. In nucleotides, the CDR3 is TGCGCCAGCAGCCCTGTAAAGAGGAACACCGGGGAGCTGTTTTTT. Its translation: CASSPVKRNTGELFF.

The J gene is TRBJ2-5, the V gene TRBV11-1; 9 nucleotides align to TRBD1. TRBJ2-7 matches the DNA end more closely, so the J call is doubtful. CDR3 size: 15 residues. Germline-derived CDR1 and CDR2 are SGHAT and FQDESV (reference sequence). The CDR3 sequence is CASSLMGQGVYEQYF. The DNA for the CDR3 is TGTGCCAGCAGCTTAATGGGACAGGGAGTTTACGAGCAGTACTTC.

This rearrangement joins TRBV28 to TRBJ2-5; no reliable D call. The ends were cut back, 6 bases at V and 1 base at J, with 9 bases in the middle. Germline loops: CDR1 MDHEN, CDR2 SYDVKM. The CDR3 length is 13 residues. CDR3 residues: CASRYTSQETQYF. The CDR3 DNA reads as TGTGCCAGCAGATATACAAGCCAAGAGACCCAGTACTTC.